This T cell receptor beta chain stems from a study of Ad26.COV2.S vaccination and SARS-CoV-2 variants. General study findings and limits: Breadth of non-spike TCRs did not differ between vaccinees and placebo recipients.

V was pared by 4 bases and J by 14 bases, with 10 bases of the junction left unmatched. This CDR3 region has 13 residues. Germline values: CDR1 SEHNR, CDR2 FQNEAQ (reference sequence). With respect to this clone: Its antigen is not identified.

The data were produced by immunoSEQ multiplex PCR, yet TCRdb's version contains in-frame clones alone and is incomplete. The sample has fewer than 800,000 clones, about 89% seen once. As for treatment: some 20 received Ad26.COV2.S at low or high dose, single or two shots; 5 received placebo; per-sample allocation not given. The samples were gathered on day 63 after the first injection of vaccine or placebo. This person who donated was an adult of 18-55 years in Boston. This sample comprised peripheral blood, obtained in a trial of Ad26.COV2.S vaccine versus placebo. The chain carries TRBV7-9 and TRBJ2-1; 8 nucleotides match TRBD2. The sequence was obtained from a person between 18 and 59 years old who received the Ad26.COV2.S COVID-19 vaccine or a placebo. The CDR3, as DNA: TGTGCCAGCAGCTCGCCGTGGGTAGCGGGAAAGTTCTTC. Translating it yields CASSSPWVAGKFF.